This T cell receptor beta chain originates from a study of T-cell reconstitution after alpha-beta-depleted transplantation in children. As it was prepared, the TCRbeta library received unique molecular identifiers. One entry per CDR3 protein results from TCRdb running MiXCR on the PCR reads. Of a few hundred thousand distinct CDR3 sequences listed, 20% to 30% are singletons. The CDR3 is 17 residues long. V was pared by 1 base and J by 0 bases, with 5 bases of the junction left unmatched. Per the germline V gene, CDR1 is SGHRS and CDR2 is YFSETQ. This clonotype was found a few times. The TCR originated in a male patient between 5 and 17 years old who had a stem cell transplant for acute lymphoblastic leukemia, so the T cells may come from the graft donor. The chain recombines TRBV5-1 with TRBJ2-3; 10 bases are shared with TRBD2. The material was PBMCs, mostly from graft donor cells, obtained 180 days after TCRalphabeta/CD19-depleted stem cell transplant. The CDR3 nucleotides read TGCGCCAGCAGCTTGTTTCCTAGCGGGAGTAGCACAGATACGCAGTATTTT. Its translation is CASSLFPSGSSTDTQYF.